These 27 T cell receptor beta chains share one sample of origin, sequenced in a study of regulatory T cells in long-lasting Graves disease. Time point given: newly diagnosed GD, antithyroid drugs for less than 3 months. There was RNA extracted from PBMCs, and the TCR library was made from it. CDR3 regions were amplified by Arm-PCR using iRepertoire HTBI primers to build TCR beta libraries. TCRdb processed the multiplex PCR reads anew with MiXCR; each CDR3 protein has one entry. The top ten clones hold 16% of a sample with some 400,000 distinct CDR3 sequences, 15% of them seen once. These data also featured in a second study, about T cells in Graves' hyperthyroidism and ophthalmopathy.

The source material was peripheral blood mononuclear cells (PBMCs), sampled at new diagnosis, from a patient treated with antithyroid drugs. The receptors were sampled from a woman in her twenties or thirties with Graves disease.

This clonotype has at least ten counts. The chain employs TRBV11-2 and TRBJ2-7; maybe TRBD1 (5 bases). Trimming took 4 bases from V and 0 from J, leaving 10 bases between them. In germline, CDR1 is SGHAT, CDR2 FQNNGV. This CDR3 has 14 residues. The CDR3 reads CASSYADISYEQYF. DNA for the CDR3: TGTGCCAGCAGCTACGCGGACATCTCCTACGAGCAGTACTTC.

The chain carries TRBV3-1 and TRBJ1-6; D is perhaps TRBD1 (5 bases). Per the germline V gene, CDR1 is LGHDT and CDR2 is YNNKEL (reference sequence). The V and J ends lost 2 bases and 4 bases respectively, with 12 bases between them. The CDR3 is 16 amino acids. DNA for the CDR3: TGTGCCAGCAGCCAATTGCTCGGGGGATATAATTCACCCCTCCACTTT. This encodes CASSQLLGGYNSPLHF.

The CDR3 sequence is CATTPFGRGGEKLFF. The CDR3 DNA reads as TGTGCCACCACCCCGTTCGGTCGTGGGGGTGAAAAACTGTTTTTT. The rearrangement uses TRBV15 and TRBJ1-4, with D tentatively TRBD1 (5 bases). Between the trimmed V and J ends, which lost 7 bases and 7 bases, there was a span of 19 bases. CDR3 length: 15 residues. CDR1 and CDR2 from the germline V gene are LNHNV and YYDKDF (reference sequence).

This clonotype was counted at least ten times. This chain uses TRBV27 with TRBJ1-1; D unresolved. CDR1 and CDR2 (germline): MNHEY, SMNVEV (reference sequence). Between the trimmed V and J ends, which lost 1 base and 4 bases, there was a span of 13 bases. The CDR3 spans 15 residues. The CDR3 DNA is TGTGCCAGCAGTTTATTTGAGGGTGCGCGCACTGAAGCTTTCTTT. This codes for CASSLFEGARTEAFF.

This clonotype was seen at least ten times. The CDR3 loop is CASSFVAANTGELFF. The DNA for the CDR3 is TGTGCCAGCAGCTTCGTAGCAGCGAACACCGGGGAGCTGTTTTTT. The gene calls are TRBV11-2 and TRBJ2-2, with no clear D. The ends were cut back, 3 bases at V and 0 bases at J, with 8 bases in the middle. The CDR3 is 15 residues long. The germline V gene encodes CDR1 SGHAT and CDR2 FQNNGV.

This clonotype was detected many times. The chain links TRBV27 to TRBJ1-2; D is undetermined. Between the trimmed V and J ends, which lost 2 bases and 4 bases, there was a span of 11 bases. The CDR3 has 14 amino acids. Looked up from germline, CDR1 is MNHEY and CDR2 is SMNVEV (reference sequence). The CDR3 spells CASSLTGSVYGYTF. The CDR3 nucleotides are TGTGCCAGCAGTTTAACGGGGTCAGTCTATGGCTACACCTTC.

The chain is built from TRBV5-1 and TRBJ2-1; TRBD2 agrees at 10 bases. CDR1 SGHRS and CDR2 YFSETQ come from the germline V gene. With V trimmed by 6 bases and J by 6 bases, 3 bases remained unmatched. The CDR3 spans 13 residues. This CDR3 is CASNVAGGNEQFF. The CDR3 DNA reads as TGCGCCAGCAACGTAGCGGGAGGCAATGAGCAGTTCTTC.

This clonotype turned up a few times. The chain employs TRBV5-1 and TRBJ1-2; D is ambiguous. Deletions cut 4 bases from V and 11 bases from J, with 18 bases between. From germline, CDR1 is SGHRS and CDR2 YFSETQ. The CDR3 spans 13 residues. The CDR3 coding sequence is TGCGCCAGCAGCCCTGAGCTCTATGTTTTGTACACCTTC. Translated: CASSPELYVLYTF. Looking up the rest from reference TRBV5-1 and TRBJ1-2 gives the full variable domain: KAGVTQTPRYLIKTRGQQVTLSCSPISGHRSVSWYQQTPGQGLQFLFEYFSETQRNKGNFPGRFSGRQFSNSRSEMNVSTLELGDSALYLCASSPELYVLYTFGSGTRLTVV.

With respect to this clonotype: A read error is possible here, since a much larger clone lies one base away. CDR3 coding DNA: TGTGCCAGCAGCCCAACGTCTAGCGGGAGTGAGCAGTCCTTC. Residues: CASSPTSSGSEQSF. This sequence joins TRBV7-8 and TRBJ2-1, with TRBD2 identical over 10 bases. This CDR3 region has 14 residues. Germline-derived CDR1 and CDR2 are SGHVS and FQNEAQ.

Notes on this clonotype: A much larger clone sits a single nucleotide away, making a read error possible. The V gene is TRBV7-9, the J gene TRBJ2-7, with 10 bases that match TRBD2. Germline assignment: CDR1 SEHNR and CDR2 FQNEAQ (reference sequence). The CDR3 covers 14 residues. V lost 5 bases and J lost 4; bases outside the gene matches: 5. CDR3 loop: CASSPASGRYEQYF. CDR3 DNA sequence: TGTGCCAGCAGCCCGGCTAGCGGGAGATACGAGCAGTACTTC.

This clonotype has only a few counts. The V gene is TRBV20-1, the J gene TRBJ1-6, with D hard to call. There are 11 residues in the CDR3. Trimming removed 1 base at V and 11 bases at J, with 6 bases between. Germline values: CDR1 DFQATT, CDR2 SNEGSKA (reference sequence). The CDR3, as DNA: TGCAGTGCTAGAGGGAGTACACCCCTCCACTTT. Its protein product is CSARGSTPLHF.

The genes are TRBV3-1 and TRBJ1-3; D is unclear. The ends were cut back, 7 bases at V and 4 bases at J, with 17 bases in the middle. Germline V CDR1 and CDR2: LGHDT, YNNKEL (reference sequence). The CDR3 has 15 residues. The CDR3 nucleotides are TGTGCCAGCACTCCTAAGGGCAGGCCAGGAAACACCATATATTTT. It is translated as CASTPKGRPGNTIYF.

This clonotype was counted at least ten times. The CDR3 region has the DNA TGTGCCAGCGTAGGACTAGCGGCCTACAATGAGCAGTTCTTC. Its protein product is CASVGLAAYNEQFF. The rearrangement uses TRBV11-1 and TRBJ2-1; 10 nucleotides line up with TRBD2. Germline V lookup: CDR1 SGHAT, CDR2 FQDESV (reference sequence). V lost 8 bases to trimming and J lost 2 bases; unmatched junction nucleotides: 3. The CDR3 sequence is 14 residues long.

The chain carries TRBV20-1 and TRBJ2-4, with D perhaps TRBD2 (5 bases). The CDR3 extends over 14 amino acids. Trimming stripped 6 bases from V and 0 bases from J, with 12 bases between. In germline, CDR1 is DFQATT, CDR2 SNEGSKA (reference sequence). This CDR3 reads CSAKTTEAKNIQYF. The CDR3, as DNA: TGCAGTGCGAAGACTACCGAAGCCAAAAACATTCAGTACTTC.

CDR3 amino acids: CASSEIRGAGKNYGYTF. The CDR3 DNA reads TGTGCCAGCAGTGAGATTAGGGGAGCCGGGAAGAACTATGGCTACACCTTC. The chain couples TRBV2 to TRBJ1-2, with TRBD1 as a possible D gene (5 bases). From germline, CDR1 is SNHLY and CDR2 FYNNEI. The V and J ends lost 3 bases and 2 bases respectively, with 19 bases between them. CDR3 length: 17 amino acids.

CDR3 bases: TGTGCCAGTAGATACCCGGGACAGAGTTGGAATGAGCAGTTCTTC. Its translation is CASRYPGQSWNEQFF. The chain recombines TRBV19 with TRBJ2-1; 7 nucleotides align to TRBD1. Per the germline V gene, CDR1 is LNHDA and CDR2 is SQIVND (reference sequence). The CDR3 consists of 15 residues. V lost 6 bases and J lost 7; bases outside the gene matches: 12.

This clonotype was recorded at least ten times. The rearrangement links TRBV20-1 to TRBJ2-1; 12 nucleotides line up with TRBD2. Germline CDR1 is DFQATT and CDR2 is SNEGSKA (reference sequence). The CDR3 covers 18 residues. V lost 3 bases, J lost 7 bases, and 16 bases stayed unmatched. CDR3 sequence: CSASTGLAGRGLGNEQFF. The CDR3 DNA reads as TGCAGTGCTAGCACGGGACTAGCGGGTAGGGGCCTAGGTAATGAGCAGTTCTTC.

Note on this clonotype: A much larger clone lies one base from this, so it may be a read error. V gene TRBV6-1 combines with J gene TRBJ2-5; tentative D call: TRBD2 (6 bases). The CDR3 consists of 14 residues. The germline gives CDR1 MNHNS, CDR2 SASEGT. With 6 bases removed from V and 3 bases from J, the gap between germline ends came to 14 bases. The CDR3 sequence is CASSPGSEEETQYF. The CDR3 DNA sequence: TGTGCCAGCAGCCCCGGGAGTGAGGAAGAGACCCAGTACTTC.

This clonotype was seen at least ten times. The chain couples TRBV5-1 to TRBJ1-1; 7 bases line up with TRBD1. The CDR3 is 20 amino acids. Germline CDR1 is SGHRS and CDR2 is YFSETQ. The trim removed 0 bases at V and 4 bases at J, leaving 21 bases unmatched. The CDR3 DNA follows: TGCGCCAGCAGCTTGGACCCACCTTCAGGGGGGGCTACCCTGAGCACTGAAGCTTTCTTT. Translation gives CASSLDPPSGGATLSTEAFF.

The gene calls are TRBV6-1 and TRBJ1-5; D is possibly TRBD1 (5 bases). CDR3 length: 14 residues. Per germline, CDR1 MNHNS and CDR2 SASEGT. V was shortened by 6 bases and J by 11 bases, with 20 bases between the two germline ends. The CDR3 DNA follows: TGTGCCAGCAGCCCATCCTTTCCTTGGGGGTCCCAGCATTTT. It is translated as CASSPSFPWGSQHF.

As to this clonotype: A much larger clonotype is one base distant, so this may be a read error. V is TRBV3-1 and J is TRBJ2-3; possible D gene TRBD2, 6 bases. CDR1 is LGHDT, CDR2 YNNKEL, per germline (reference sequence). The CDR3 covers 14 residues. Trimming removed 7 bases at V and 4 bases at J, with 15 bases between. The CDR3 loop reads CASTPWDSSDTQYF. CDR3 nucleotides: TGTGCCAGCACCCCCTGGGACTCTTCAGATACGCAGTATTTT.

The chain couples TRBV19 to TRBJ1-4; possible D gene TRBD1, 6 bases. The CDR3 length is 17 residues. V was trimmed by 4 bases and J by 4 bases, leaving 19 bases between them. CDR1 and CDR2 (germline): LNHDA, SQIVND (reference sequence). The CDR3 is CASSSLQGRGGNEKLFF. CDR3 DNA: TGTGCCAGTAGTAGCCTGCAGGGGCGGGGGGGTAATGAAAAACTGTTTTTT.

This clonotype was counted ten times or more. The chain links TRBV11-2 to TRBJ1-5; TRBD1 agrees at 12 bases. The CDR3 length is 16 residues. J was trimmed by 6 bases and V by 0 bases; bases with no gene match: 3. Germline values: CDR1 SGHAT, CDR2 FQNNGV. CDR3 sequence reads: CASSLEGQGAGQPQHF. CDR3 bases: TGTGCCAGCAGCTTAGAGGGACAGGGGGCCGGTCAGCCCCAGCATTTT. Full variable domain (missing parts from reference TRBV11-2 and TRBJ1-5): EAGVAQSPRYKIIEKRQSVAFWCNPISGHATLYWYQQILGQGPKLLIQFQNNGVVDDSQLPKDRFSAERLKGVDSTLKIQPAKLEDSAVYLCASSLEGQGAGQPQHFGDGTRLSIL.

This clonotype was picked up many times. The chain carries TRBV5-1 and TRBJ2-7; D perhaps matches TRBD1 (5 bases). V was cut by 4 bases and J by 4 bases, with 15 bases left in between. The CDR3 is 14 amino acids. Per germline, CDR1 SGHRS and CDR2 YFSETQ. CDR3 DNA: TGCGCCAGCAGCCCTCAAGGGGCGGTGTACGAGCAGTACTTC. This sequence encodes CASSPQGAVYEQYF.

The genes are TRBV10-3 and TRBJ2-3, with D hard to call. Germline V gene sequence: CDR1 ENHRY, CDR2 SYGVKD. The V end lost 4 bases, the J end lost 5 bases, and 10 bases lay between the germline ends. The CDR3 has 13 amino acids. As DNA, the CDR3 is TGTGCCATCAGTGTGGAGAGTCAAGATACGCAGTATTTT. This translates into CAISVESQDTQYF.

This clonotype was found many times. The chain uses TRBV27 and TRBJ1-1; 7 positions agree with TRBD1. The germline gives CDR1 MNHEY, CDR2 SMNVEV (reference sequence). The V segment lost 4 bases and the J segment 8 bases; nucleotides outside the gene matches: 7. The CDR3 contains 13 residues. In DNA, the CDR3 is TGTGCCAGCAGTTCACCAGTACAGGGGGAAGCTTTCTTT. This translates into CASSSPVQGEAFF.

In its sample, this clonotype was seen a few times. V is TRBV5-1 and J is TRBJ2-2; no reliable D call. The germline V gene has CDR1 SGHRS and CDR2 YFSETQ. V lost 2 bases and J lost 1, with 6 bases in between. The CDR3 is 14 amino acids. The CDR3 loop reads CASSLQWNTGELFF. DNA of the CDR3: TGCGCCAGCAGCTTACAGTGGAACACCGGGGAGCTGTTTTTT.